The clone carrying this T cell receptor (beta chain) was detected many times. The study reverse transcribed the entire isolated RNA, so it sequenced expressed TCRB transcripts. Here immunoSEQ multiplex PCR was the method, and the copy in TCRdb shows in-frame clones only, minus some. The table records about 290,000 clones, around 7.8% of them present only once. The CDR3 totals 15 residues. Trimming took off 1 base at V and 6 bases at J, with 13 bases between the two ends. CDR1 MNHNS and CDR2 SASEGT come from the germline V gene. The entry originates in a study of beta chain features in type 1 diabetes. Study background: There were some 98 million sorted cells examined across all samples.

V is TRBV6-1 and J is TRBJ2-1; D may correspond to TRBD1 or TRBD2 (6 bases each). The source of this sequence is a woman aged 18-35 years in good health. The sample was central memory CD4+ T cells from blood. The CDR3 loop reads CASSEEGGSFNEQFF. DNA for the CDR3: TGTGCCAGCAGTGAAGAAGGGGGGAGTTTCAATGAGCAGTTCTTC.